This T cell receptor (beta chain) is from a study of vaccination and CD4 T cells after COVID-19. As for the study in general: The convalescent population consisted of six males and four females, two of whom were of Hispanic ethnicity. Collection of post-COVID samples occurred a median 101 days after diagnosis, spanning a range of 35 to 161. No peptide, an HIV-1 Nef pool, or a CEFX pool was what each control culture received.

Oncomine TCR Beta short-read sequencing was applied to DNA from cultured CD4+ T cells. TCRdb reprocessed the PCR reads with MiXCR, giving one entry per CDR3 protein. The table lists about 11,000 distinct CDR3 sequences, 53% of them singletons, with approximately 13% in the top ten. Treatment reported: approximately nine-day PBMC culture with coronavirus spike peptide pools or control peptides (ViraFEST assay). This clonotype was seen more than once but under ten times. Its antigen is not known. The sequenced material came from CD4+ T cells from blood, cultured in vitro. This receptor was identified in a human donor who had recovered from COVID-19.

CDR3 sequence (DNA): TGTGCCCCTGAAGGGGCAGGGGGTCCCACCAACGAGACCCAGTACTTC. It yields the protein CAPEGAGGPTNETQYF. The chain combines TRBV21-1 with TRBJ2-5; the D call in the table, TRBD1, was not verified against the DNA. TRBV21-1 is an annotated pseudogene. The CDR3 consists of 16 residues.